Listed below are T cell receptor beta chains from one sample, sequenced in a study of blood T cell repertoires in COVID-19. Profiled with immunoSEQ multiplex PCR; TCRdb holds only in-frame clones, not every one. The data hold about 140,000 clones, with 60% to 85% observed a single time. The specimen was peripheral blood. These TCRs come from a woman of 80 years or more with active or convalescent COVID-19. CDR3s include the opening cysteine and the closing phenylalanine or tryptophan. Fields, in order: V gene, clone size, D gene, J gene, CDR3 protein, CDR3 DNA. The D gene is left open where the match is weak. Some rows have no size entry. The others give once, few or many, or a class for an expanded clone.

v_call: TRBV7-9
clone_size: few
d_call: .
j_call: TRBJ1-2
cdr3_aa: CASSLEVSPGGYTF
cdr3_nt: TGTGCCAGCAGCTTAGAGGTCAGCCCAGGGGGCTACACCTTC

v_call: TRBV18
clone_size: few
d_call: .
j_call: TRBJ1-6
cdr3_aa: CASSPPQGQNSPLHF
cdr3_nt: TGTGCCAGCTCACCACCGCAGGGGCAAAATTCACCCCTCCACTTT

v_call: TRBV7-9
clone_size: few
d_call: .
j_call: TRBJ2-3
cdr3_aa: CASSPPIGGVSTDTQYF
cdr3_nt: TGTGCCAGCAGCCCACCCATAGGAGGGGTTAGCACAGATACGCAGTATTTT

v_call: TRBV5-1
clone_size: .
d_call: TRBD1
j_call: TRBJ2-1
cdr3_aa: CASSPSPDRGLIAEQFF
cdr3_nt: TGCGCCAGCAGCCCTTCCCCTGACAGGGGGCTAATTGCTGAGCAGTTCTTC

v_call: TRBV6-6
clone_size: .
d_call: TRBD1
j_call: TRBJ1-2
cdr3_aa: CASNDRGPNYTF
cdr3_nt: TGTGCCAGCAACGACAGGGGGCCAAACTACACCTTC

v_call: TRBV9
clone_size: .
d_call: TRBD2
j_call: TRBJ2-2
cdr3_aa: CASSLRLAGNTGELFF
cdr3_nt: TGTGCCAGCAGCCTTCGACTAGCGGGGAACACCGGGGAGCTGTTTTTT

v_call: TRBV11-3
clone_size: once
d_call: TRBD2
j_call: TRBJ2-1
cdr3_aa: CASSKAGTKANNEQFF
cdr3_nt: TGTGCCAGCAGCAAAGCCGGGACTAAGGCCAACAATGAGCAGTTCTTC

v_call: TRBV3-1/TRBV3-2
clone_size: .
d_call: TRBD1
j_call: TRBJ1-5
cdr3_aa: CASSQGQNFNQPQHF
cdr3_nt: TGTGCCAGCAGCCAGGGACAGAACTTCAATCAGCCCCAGCATTTT

v_call: TRBV19
clone_size: many
d_call: TRBD1
j_call: TRBJ1-1
cdr3_aa: CASSMILGQGTEAFF
cdr3_nt: TGTGCCAGTAGTATGATATTGGGACAGGGTACTGAAGCTTTCTTT

v_call: TRBV19
clone_size: once
d_call: .
j_call: TRBJ1-4
cdr3_aa: CASSTATGGGEKLFF
cdr3_nt: TGTGCCAGTAGCACGGCGACAGGCGGGGGTGAAAAACTGTTTTTT

v_call: TRBV11-2
clone_size: .
d_call: .
j_call: TRBJ2-6
cdr3_aa: CASSSQQGTGANVLTF
cdr3_nt: TGTGCCAGCAGCTCCCAACAGGGTACTGGGGCCAACGTCCTGACTTTC

v_call: TRBV19
clone_size: .
d_call: TRBD2
j_call: TRBJ2-1
cdr3_aa: CASSFGLAGGSSYNEQFF
cdr3_nt: TGTGCCAGTAGTTTCGGACTAGCGGGGGGGAGCTCCTACAATGAGCAGTTCTTC

v_call: TRBV3-1/TRBV3-2
clone_size: .
d_call: TRBD1
j_call: TRBJ1-4
cdr3_aa: CASSHSGQGNEKLFF
cdr3_nt: TGTGCCAGCAGCCATTCGGGACAGGGAAATGAAAAACTGTTTTTT

v_call: TRBV5-1
clone_size: once
d_call: .
j_call: TRBJ1-4
cdr3_aa: CASSLDSPNEKLFF
cdr3_nt: TGCGCCAGCAGCTTGGACAGTCCAAATGAAAAACTGTTTTTT

v_call: TRBV5-1
clone_size: .
d_call: .
j_call: TRBJ2-3
cdr3_aa: CASSSGQYGTDTQYF
cdr3_nt: TGCGCCAGCAGCTCCGGACAGTATGGCACAGATACGCAGTATTTT

v_call: TRBV9
clone_size: .
d_call: TRBD2
j_call: TRBJ2-3
cdr3_aa: CASSVSGTTDTQYF
cdr3_nt: TGTGCCAGCAGCGTAAGCGGGACCACAGATACGCAGTATTTT

v_call: TRBV18
clone_size: .
d_call: TRBD1
j_call: TRBJ1-1
cdr3_aa: CASSPSRGTRQDTEAFF
cdr3_nt: TGTGCCAGCTCACCAAGCAGGGGGACCCGGCAGGACACTGAAGCTTTCTTT

v_call: TRBV18
clone_size: .
d_call: TRBD1
j_call: TRBJ1-4
cdr3_aa: CASSRKRPGQANEKLFF
cdr3_nt: TGTGCCAGCTCACGGAAAAGGCCGGGACAGGCTAATGAAAAACTGTTTTTT

v_call: TRBV19
clone_size: .
d_call: TRBD2
j_call: TRBJ2-7
cdr3_aa: CASSLTSGGPYEQYF
cdr3_nt: TGTGCCAGTAGTTTGACTAGCGGGGGACCCTACGAGCAGTACTTC

v_call: TRBV5-4
clone_size: .
d_call: .
j_call: TRBJ1-4
cdr3_aa: CASSLAGGGGEKLFF
cdr3_nt: TGTGCCAGCAGCTTGGCGGGGGGGGGAGGCGAAAAACTGTTTTTT

v_call: TRBV6-5
clone_size: .
d_call: .
j_call: TRBJ2-7
cdr3_aa: CASGSSYEQYF
cdr3_nt: TGTGCCAGTGGGAGCTCCTACGAGCAGTACTTC

v_call: TRBV2
clone_size: .
d_call: TRBD2
j_call: TRBJ2-2
cdr3_aa: CASSERRGGLNTGELFF
cdr3_nt: TGTGCCAGCAGTGAAAGGCGGGGGGGCCTTAATACCGGGGAGCTGTTTTTT

v_call: TRBV5-1
clone_size: .
d_call: TRBD1
j_call: TRBJ1-2
cdr3_aa: CASSTGTGNYGYTF
cdr3_nt: TGCGCCAGCAGCACCGGGACAGGGAACTATGGCTACACCTTC

v_call: TRBV19
clone_size: once
d_call: TRBD1
j_call: TRBJ1-5
cdr3_aa: CASSAAGTGGRQPQHF
cdr3_nt: TGTGCCAGTAGTGCTGCCGGGACAGGGGGCCGTCAGCCCCAGCATTTT

v_call: TRBV7-9
clone_size: few
d_call: .
j_call: TRBJ2-1
cdr3_aa: CASSLGTLNEQFF
cdr3_nt: TGTGCCAGCAGCTTAGGGACACTCAATGAGCAGTTCTTC

v_call: TRBV5-1
clone_size: .
d_call: TRBD2
j_call: TRBJ2-3
cdr3_aa: CASLEGLVGDTQYF
cdr3_nt: TGCGCCAGCCTGGAGGGACTAGTGGGAGATACGCAGTATTTT

v_call: TRBV5-6
clone_size: .
d_call: .
j_call: TRBJ1-3
cdr3_aa: CASKTVSGNTIYF
cdr3_nt: TGTGCCAGCAAGACAGTTTCTGGAAACACCATATATTTT

v_call: TRBV20-1
clone_size: .
d_call: TRBD1
j_call: TRBJ2-2
cdr3_aa: CSARGQGAVTGELFF
cdr3_nt: TGCAGTGCTCGTGGCCAGGGGGCGGTCACCGGGGAGCTGTTTTTT

v_call: TRBV7-8
clone_size: .
d_call: .
j_call: TRBJ1-4
cdr3_aa: CASSTVNNEKLFF
cdr3_nt: TGTGCCAGCAGCACGGTGAATAATGAAAAACTGTTTTTT

v_call: TRBV2
clone_size: .
d_call: TRBD1
j_call: TRBJ2-1
cdr3_aa: CASRMGQGVVFWFF
cdr3_nt: TGTGCCAGCAGAATGGGACAGGGGGTTGTTTTTTGGTTCTTC

v_call: TRBV3-1/TRBV3-2
clone_size: .
d_call: .
j_call: TRBJ2-3
cdr3_aa: CASSRRGGEVDTQYF
cdr3_nt: TGTGCCAGCAGTCGAAGGGGCGGGGAGGTAGATACGCAGTATTTT

v_call: TRBV5-1
clone_size: .
d_call: .
j_call: TRBJ1-2
cdr3_aa: CASSWGGDNYGYTF
cdr3_nt: TGCGCCAGCAGCTGGGGGGGTGATAACTATGGCTACACCTTC

v_call: TRBV7-3
clone_size: .
d_call: .
j_call: TRBJ1-6
cdr3_aa: CASSKDRSYNSPLHF
cdr3_nt: TGTGCCAGCAGCAAAGACAGGTCCTATAATTCACCCCTCCACTTT

v_call: TRBV21-1
clone_size: .
d_call: .
j_call: TRBJ1-1
cdr3_aa: CASISTDTNTEAFF
cdr3_nt: TGTGCCAGCATTAGTACGGACACCAACACTGAAGCTTTCTTT